This T cell receptor beta chain is from a study of blood T cell repertoires in COVID-19. For the study at large: From the United States, Italy and Spain came samples of acute and convalescent COVID-19.

This CDR3 spans 15 amino acids. CDR1 MNHEY and CDR2 SVGAGI come from the germline V gene. J gave up 1 base and V 5 bases, and 7 bases lay outside the gene matches. Measured with immunoSEQ multiplex PCR; TCRdb has only the in-frame clones, and not every one. The sample lists about 240,000 clones; approximately 85% were seen once. V gene TRBV6-5 combines with J gene TRBJ1-1; 7 bases are shared with TRBD1. Material for sequencing was peripheral blood. This TCR was sampled from a woman aged 55 to 70 with active or convalescent COVID-19. Here the CDR3 reads CASSPRTGGNTEAFF. The CDR3 DNA reads as TGTGCCAGCAGTCCTCGGACAGGTGGGAACACTGAAGCTTTCTTT.